The rows below give T cell receptor beta chains drawn from one sample of a study of cytomegalovirus exposure and HLA in healthy donors. Sequencing used immunoSEQ multiplex PCR; TCRdb keeps in-frame clones, though not all of them. Among 200,000 to 300,000 clones listed, roughly 84% were seen once. The source material was PBMCs. The receptors were sampled from a man younger than 30 in good health and CMV-seropositive. The CDR3 runs from the conserved cysteine through the conserved F or W. Fields, in order: CDR3 DNA, CDR3 protein, V gene, clone size, J gene, D gene. D genes are given only for firm matches. For some rows the clone size is stated as once, few or many, or as a class when expanded; others skip it.

CDR3 DNA: TGTGCCAGCAGTGAAGCCCCATATACCGGGGAGCTGTTTTTT
CDR3 protein: CASSEAPYTGELFF
V gene: TRBV6-1
clone size: NA
J gene: TRBJ2-2
D gene: NA

CDR3 DNA: TGTGCCAGCAGGAGACTAGCGGGACCATCTGGTGAGCAGTTCTTC
CDR3 protein: CASRRLAGPSGEQFF
V gene: TRBV2
clone size: NA
J gene: TRBJ2-1
D gene: TRBD2

CDR3 DNA: TGTGCCAGCAGTGGAACATTGGATCAGCCCCAGCATTTT
CDR3 protein: CASSGTLDQPQHF
V gene: TRBV6-1
clone size: many
J gene: TRBJ1-5
D gene: NA

CDR3 DNA: TGTGCCAGCTCACCAAGCCGGGTACGGTTGAACACTGAAGCTTTCTTT
CDR3 protein: CASSPSRVRLNTEAFF
V gene: TRBV18
clone size: NA
J gene: TRBJ1-1
D gene: NA

CDR3 DNA: TGTGCCAGCAGCGCAGTCCTGACAGGGGCTTTCTTT
CDR3 protein: CASSAVLTGAFF
V gene: TRBV2
clone size: NA
J gene: TRBJ1-1
D gene: TRBD1

CDR3 DNA: TGTGCCAGCTCAAGGGACGTTGATCAGCCCCAGCATTTT
CDR3 protein: CASSRDVDQPQHF
V gene: TRBV18
clone size: NA
J gene: TRBJ1-5
D gene: NA

CDR3 DNA: TGTGCCAGCGGATGGACTAGCGGGGGATTCGAGCAGTACTTC
CDR3 protein: CASGWTSGGFEQYF
V gene: TRBV27
clone size: NA
J gene: TRBJ2-7
D gene: TRBD2

CDR3 DNA: TGTGCCAGCAGCTTTTCGACAGGGGACTACGAGCAGTACTTC
CDR3 protein: CASSFSTGDYEQYF
V gene: TRBV5-4
clone size: NA
J gene: TRBJ2-7
D gene: TRBD1

CDR3 DNA: TGTGCCAGCAGGGAAGGACTAGCCAATGAGCAGTTCTTC
CDR3 protein: CASREGLANEQFF
V gene: TRBV27
clone size: NA
J gene: TRBJ2-1
D gene: TRBD2

CDR3 DNA: TGTGCCAGCTCACCAGGGCTGCAGGAGACCCAGTACTTC
CDR3 protein: CASSPGLQETQYF
V gene: TRBV18
clone size: NA
J gene: TRBJ2-5
D gene: NA

CDR3 DNA: TGCGCCAGCAGTCCTGGACAGGGTAACTACGAGCAGTACTTC
CDR3 protein: CASSPGQGNYEQYF
V gene: TRBV5-1
clone size: NA
J gene: TRBJ2-7
D gene: TRBD1

CDR3 DNA: TGTGCCAGCAGTTTATGGGGGGAGAATGAGCAGTTCTTC
CDR3 protein: CASSLWGENEQFF
V gene: TRBV27
clone size: NA
J gene: TRBJ2-1
D gene: NA

CDR3 DNA: TGTGCCAGCTCACCATTTTCGGACAGCTCTGGAAACACCATATATTTT
CDR3 protein: CASSPFSDSSGNTIYF
V gene: TRBV18
clone size: few
J gene: TRBJ1-3
D gene: NA

CDR3 DNA: TGTGCCAGCATACAAACCCGCCGTAACAATGAGCAGTTCTTC
CDR3 protein: CASIQTRRNNEQFF
V gene: TRBV6-1
clone size: NA
J gene: TRBJ2-1
D gene: NA

CDR3 DNA: TGCAGCGCGGAGGCGGGGGGGCTTGAGCAGTTCTTC
CDR3 protein: CSAEAGGLEQFF
V gene: TRBV29-1
clone size: once
J gene: TRBJ2-1
D gene: TRBD2

CDR3 DNA: TGCAGCGTTGAAGGGCGGCTGCTGAGCTCCTACAATGAGCAGTTCTTC
CDR3 protein: CSVEGRLLSSYNEQFF
V gene: TRBV29-1
clone size: NA
J gene: TRBJ2-1
D gene: NA

CDR3 DNA: TGTGCCACAATGGGGGGGCAGACCTACGAGCAGTACTTC
CDR3 protein: CATMGGQTYEQYF
V gene: TRBV19
clone size: NA
J gene: TRBJ2-7
D gene: NA

CDR3 DNA: TGCGCCAGCAGCTTGGCGCTCGGAGCGGGAGCGTTCCACGAGCAGTACTTC
CDR3 protein: CASSLALGAGAFHEQYF
V gene: TRBV5-1
clone size: NA
J gene: TRBJ2-7
D gene: TRBD2

CDR3 DNA: TGTGCCAGTAGTCCTCTAGCCAAAAACATTCAGTACTTC
CDR3 protein: CASSPLAKNIQYF
V gene: TRBV19
clone size: few
J gene: TRBJ2-4
D gene: NA

CDR3 DNA: TGTGCCAGCAGTACCTCGGACAGGGTTGGTGACGAGCAGTACTTC
CDR3 protein: CASSTSDRVGDEQYF
V gene: TRBV28
clone size: NA
J gene: TRBJ2-7
D gene: TRBD1

CDR3 DNA: TGTGCCAGCAGCTTAGGGGCTACGAACACTGAAGCTTTCTTT
CDR3 protein: CASSLGATNTEAFF
V gene: TRBV7-3
clone size: few
J gene: TRBJ1-1
D gene: NA